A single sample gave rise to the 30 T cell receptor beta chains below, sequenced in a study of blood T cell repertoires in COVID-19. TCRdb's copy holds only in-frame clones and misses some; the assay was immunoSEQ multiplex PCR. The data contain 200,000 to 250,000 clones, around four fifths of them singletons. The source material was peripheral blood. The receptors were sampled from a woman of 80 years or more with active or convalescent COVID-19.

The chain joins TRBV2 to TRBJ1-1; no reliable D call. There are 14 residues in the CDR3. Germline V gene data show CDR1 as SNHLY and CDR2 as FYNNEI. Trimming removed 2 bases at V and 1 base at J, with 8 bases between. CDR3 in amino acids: CASSEWAKNTEAFF. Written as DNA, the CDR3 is TGTGCCAGCAGTGAATGGGCGAAGAACACTGAAGCTTTCTTT.

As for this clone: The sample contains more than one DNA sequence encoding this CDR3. This chain's CDR3 is CASSLNTGELFF. The CDR3 bases are TGCGCCAGCAGTCTTAACACCGGGGAGCTGTTTTTT. The chain has TRBV5-1 and TRBJ2-2, with no clear D. CDR3 length equals 12 residues. Germline CDR1 is SGHRS and CDR2 is YFSETQ. Between the trimmed V and J ends, which lost 5 bases and 2 bases, there was a span of 4 bases.

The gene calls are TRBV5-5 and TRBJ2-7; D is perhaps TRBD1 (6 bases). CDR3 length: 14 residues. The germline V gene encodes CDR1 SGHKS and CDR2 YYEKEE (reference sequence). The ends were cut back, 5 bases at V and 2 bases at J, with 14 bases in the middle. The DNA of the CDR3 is TGTGCCAGCAGTAACAGGGAATTTACCTACGAGCAGTACTTC. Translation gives CASSNREFTYEQYF.

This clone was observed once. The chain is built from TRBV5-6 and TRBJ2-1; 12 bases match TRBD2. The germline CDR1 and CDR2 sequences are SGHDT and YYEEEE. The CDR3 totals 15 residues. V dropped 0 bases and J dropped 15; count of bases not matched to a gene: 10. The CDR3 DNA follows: TGTGCCAGCAGCTTGGATGGACTAGCGGGGCGAATAGTGTTCTTC. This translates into CASSLDGLAGRIVFF.

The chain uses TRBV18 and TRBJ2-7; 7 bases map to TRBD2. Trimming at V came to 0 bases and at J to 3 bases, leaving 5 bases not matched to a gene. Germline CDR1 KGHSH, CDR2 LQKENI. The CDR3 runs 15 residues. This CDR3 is CASSPPGREGYEQYF. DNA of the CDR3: TGTGCCAGCTCACCACCGGGGAGGGAGGGCTACGAGCAGTACTTC.

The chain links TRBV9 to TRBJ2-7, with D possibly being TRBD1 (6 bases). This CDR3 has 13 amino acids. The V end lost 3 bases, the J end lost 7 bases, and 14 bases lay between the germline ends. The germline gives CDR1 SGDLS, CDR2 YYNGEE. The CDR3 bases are TGTGCCAGCAGCGGTGGGGGCCGACGGGAGCAGTACTTC. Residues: CASSGGGRREQYF.

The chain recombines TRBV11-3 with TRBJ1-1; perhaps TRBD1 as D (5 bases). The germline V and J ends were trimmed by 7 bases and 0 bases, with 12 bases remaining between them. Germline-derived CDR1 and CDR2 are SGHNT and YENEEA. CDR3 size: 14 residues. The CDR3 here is CASTLDRLNTEAFF. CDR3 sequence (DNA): TGTGCCAGCACCCTAGACAGATTGAACACTGAAGCTTTCTTT.

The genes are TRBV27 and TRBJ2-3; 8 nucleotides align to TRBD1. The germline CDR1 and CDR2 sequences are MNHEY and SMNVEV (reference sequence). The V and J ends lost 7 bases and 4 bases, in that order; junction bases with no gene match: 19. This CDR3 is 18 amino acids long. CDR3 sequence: CASTPKASRQGAADTQYF. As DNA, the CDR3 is TGTGCCAGCACTCCCAAGGCGTCTCGGCAGGGGGCGGCAGATACGCAGTATTTT.

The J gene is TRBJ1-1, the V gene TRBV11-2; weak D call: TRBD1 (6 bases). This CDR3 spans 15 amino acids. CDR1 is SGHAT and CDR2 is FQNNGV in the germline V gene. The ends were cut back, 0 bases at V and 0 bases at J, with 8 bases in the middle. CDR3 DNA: TGTGCCAGCAGCTTAGAGGCAGGGGTGAACACTGAAGCTTTCTTT. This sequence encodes CASSLEAGVNTEAFF.

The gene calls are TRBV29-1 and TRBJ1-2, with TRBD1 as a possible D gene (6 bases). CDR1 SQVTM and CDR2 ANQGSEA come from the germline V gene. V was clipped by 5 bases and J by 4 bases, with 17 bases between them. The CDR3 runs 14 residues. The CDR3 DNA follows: TGCAGCGTTCCATCGGGGGGGCTTTCCTATGGCTACACCTTC. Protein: CSVPSGGLSYGYTF.

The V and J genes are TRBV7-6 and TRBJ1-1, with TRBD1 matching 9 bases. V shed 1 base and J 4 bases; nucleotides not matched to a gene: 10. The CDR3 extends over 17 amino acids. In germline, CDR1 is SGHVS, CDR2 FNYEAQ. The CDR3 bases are TGTGCCAGCAGCTTAGGCCCCCTGACAGGGGGGACCACTGAAGCTTTCTTT. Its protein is CASSLGPLTGGTTEAFF.

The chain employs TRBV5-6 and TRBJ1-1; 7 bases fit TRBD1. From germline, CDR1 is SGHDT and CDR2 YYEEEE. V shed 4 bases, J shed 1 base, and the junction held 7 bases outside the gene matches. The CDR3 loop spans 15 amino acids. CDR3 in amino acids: CASSPPGGTNTEAFF. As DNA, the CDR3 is TGTGCCAGCAGCCCCCCAGGGGGGACGAACACTGAAGCTTTCTTT.

In DNA, the CDR3 is TGCAGCGTTCGAACAGGGGACGACTATGGCTACACCTTC. This encodes CSVRTGDDYGYTF. The chain is built from TRBV29-1 and TRBJ1-2, with TRBD1 matching over 7 bases. Germline CDR1 and CDR2: SQVTM and ANQGSEA. Unmatched junction bases numbered 6, after V lost 5 bases and J lost 3 bases. The CDR3 totals 13 residues.

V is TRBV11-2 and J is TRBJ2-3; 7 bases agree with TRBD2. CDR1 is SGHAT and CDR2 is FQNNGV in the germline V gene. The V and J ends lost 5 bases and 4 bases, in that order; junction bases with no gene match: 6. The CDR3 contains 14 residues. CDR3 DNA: TGTGCCAGCAGCCAGGTGGGGGGGTCAGATACGCAGTATTTT. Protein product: CASSQVGGSDTQYF.

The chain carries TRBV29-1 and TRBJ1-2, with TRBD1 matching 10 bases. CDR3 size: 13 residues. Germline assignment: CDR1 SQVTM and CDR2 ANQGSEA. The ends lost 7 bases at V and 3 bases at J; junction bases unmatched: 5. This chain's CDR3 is CSAGTGVDYGYTF. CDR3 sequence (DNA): TGCAGCGCCGGGACAGGGGTAGACTATGGCTACACCTTC.

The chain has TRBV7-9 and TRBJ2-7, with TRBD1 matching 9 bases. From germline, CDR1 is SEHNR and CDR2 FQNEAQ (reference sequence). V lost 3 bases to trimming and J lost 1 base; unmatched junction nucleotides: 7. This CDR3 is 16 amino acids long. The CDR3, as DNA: TGTGCCAGCAGCTTCCCCGGGACAGGGACATCCTACGAGCAGTACTTC. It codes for CASSFPGTGTSYEQYF.

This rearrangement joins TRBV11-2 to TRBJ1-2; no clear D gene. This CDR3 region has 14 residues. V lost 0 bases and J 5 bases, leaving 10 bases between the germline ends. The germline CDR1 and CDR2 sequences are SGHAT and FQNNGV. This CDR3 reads CASSLDLYLYGYTF. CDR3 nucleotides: TGTGCCAGCAGCTTAGATCTATACCTATATGGCTACACCTTC.

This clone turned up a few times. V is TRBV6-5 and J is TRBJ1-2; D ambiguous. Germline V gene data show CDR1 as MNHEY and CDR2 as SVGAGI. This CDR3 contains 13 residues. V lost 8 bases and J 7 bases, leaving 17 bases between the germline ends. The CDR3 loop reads CASRSWSGFGYTF. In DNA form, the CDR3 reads TGTGCCAGCCGATCGTGGTCGGGTTTTGGCTACACCTTC.

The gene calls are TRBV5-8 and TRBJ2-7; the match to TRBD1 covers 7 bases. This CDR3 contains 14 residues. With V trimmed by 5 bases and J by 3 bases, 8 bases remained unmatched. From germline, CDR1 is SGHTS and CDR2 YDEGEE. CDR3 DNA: TGTGCCAGCAGGCCCAAGGGGGCGAACTACGAGCAGTACTTC. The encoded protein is CASRPKGANYEQYF.

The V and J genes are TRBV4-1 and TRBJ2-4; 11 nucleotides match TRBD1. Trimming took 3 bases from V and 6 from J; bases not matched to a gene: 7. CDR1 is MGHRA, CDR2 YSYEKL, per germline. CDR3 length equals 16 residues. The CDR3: CASSQVAGQGVNIQYF. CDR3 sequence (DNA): TGCGCCAGCAGCCAGGTAGCGGGACAGGGGGTAAACATTCAGTACTTC.

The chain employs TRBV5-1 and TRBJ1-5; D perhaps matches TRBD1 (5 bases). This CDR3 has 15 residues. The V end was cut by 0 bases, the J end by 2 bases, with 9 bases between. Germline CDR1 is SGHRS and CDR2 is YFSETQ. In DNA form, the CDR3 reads TGCGCCAGCAGCTTGGAAGGGGATGGCAATCAGCCCCAGCATTTT. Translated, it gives CASSLEGDGNQPQHF.

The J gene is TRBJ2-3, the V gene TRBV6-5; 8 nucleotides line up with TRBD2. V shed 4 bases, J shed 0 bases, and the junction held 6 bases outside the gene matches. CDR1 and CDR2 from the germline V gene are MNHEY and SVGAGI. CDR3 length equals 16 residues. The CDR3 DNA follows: TGTGCCAGCAGTTGGCATAGCGGGGAAAGCACAGATACGCAGTATTTT. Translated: CASSWHSGESTDTQYF.

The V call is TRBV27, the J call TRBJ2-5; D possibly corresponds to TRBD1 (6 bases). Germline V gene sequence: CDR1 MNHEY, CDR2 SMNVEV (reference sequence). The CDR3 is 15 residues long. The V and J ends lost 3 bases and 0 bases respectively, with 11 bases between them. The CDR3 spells CASSFLRDNQETQYF. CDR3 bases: TGTGCCAGCAGTTTCCTCCGGGACAACCAAGAGACCCAGTACTTC.

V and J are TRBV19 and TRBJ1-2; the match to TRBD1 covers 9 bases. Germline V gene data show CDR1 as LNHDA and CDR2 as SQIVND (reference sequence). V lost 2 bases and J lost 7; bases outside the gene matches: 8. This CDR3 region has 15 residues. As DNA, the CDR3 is TGTGCCAGTAGTATACCGGGACAGGGATTCTCTGGCTACACCTTC. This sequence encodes CASSIPGQGFSGYTF.

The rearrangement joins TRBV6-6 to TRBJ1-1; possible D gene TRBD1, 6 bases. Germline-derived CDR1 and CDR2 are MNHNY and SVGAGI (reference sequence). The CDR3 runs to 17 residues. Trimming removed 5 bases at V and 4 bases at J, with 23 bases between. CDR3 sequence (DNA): TGTGCCAGCAGTCGAATTCAGGGGCGATCGGGATCCACTGAAGCTTTCTTT. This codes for CASSRIQGRSGSTEAFF.

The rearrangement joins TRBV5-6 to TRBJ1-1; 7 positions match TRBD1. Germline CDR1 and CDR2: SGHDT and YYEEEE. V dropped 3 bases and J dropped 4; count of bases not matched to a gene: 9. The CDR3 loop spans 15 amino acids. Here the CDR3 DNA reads TGTGCCAGCAGCTCCCCCCGACAGGGCGGCACTGAAGCTTTCTTT. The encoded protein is CASSSPRQGGTEAFF.

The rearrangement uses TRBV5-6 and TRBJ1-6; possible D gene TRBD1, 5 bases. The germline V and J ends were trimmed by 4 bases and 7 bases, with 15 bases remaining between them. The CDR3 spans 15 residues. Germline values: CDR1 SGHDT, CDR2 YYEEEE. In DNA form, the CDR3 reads TGTGCCAGCAGCCAAGACGTGGGGCGCAATTCACCCCTCCACTTT. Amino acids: CASSQDVGRNSPLHF.

The CDR3 DNA reads as TGTGCCAGCAGTTACGTAGCCAGAGCCAGGGGAAATCAGCCCCAGCATTTT. This encodes CASSYVARARGNQPQHF. This sequence joins TRBV6-2 or TRBV6-3 and TRBJ1-5, with a weak D call TRBD1 (6 bases). The CDR3 spans 17 residues. V was trimmed by 2 bases and J by 4 bases, leaving 18 bases between them. The germline V gene encodes CDR1 MNHEY and CDR2 SVGEGT.

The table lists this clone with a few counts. Here the CDR3 reads CASSVGLAGGPSTGELFF. The CDR3 DNA is TGTGCCAGCAGCGTAGGGCTAGCGGGAGGGCCGTCCACCGGGGAGCTGTTTTTT. This sequence joins TRBV9 and TRBJ2-2, with 12 bases matching TRBD2. Looked up from germline, CDR1 is SGDLS and CDR2 is YYNGEE. The J segment lost 4 bases and the V segment lost 0 bases, leaving 7 bases of the junction unmatched. CDR3 length: 18 amino acids. The whole variable domain, filled in from reference TRBV9 and TRBJ2-2, reads DSGVTQTPKHLITATGQRVTLRCSPRSGDLSVYWYQQSLDQGLQFLIQYYNGEERAKGNILERFSAQQFPDLHSELNLSSLELGDSALYFCASSVGLAGGPSTGELFFGEGSRLTVL.

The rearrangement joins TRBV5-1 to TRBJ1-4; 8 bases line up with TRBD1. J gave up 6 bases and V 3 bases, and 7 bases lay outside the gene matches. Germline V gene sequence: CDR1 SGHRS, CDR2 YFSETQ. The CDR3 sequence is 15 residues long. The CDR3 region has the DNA TGCGCCAGCAGCTACGGGACAGGCCGGGATGAAAAACTGTTTTTT. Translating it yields CASSYGTGRDEKLFF.